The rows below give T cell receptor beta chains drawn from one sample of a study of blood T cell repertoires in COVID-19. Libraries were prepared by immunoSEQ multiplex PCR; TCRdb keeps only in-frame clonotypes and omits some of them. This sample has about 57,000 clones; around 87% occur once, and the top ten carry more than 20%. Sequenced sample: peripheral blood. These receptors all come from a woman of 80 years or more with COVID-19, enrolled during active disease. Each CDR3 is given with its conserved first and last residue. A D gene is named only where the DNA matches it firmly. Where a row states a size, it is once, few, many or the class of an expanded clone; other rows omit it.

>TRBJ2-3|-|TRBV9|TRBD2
TGTGCCAGCAGCTCCCCGGGACTAGCAAGAACAGATACGCAGTATTTT
CASSSPGLARTDTQYF
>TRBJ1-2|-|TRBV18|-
TGTGCCAGCTCCCAGAGAGAGCAGGACTATGGCTACACCTTC
CASSQREQDYGYTF
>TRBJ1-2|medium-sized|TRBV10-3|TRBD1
TGTGCCATCAGTGGACCACAGGGGGTAGGGGACTATGGCTACACCTTC
CAISGPQGVGDYGYTF
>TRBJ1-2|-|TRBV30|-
TGTGCCTGGAGTGTACAGCTGATCTATGGCTACACCTTC
CAWSVQLIYGYTF
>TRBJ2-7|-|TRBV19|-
TGTGCCAGTAGTATAGCCCATACTACAGGGTTCTACGAGCAGTACTTC
CASSIAHTTGFYEQYF
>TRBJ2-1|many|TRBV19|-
TGTGCCAGTAGTCATGGGGCGTACAATGAGCAGTTCTTC
CASSHGAYNEQFF
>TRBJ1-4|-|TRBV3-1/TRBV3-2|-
TGTGCCAGCAGCCAATTCGGTGAAAAACTGTTTTTT
CASSQFGEKLFF
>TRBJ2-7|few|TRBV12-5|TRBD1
TGTGCTAGTGGCCTCGGACAGGGCTCCTACGAGCAGTACTTC
CASGLGQGSYEQYF
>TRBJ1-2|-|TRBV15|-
TGTGCCACCAGCAGTGGCCCGGTCGGAGACTATGGCTACACCTTC
CATSSGPVGDYGYTF
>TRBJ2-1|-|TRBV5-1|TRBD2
TGCGCCAGCAGGACTAGCGGGGGTGGCTCCTACAATGAGCAGTTCTTC
CASRTSGGGSYNEQFF
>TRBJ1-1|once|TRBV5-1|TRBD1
TGCGCCAGCAGTCGACAGGGTGAGCTTATGAACACTGAAGCTTTCTTT
CASSRQGELMNTEAFF
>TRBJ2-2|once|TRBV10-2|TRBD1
TGCGCCAGCGCGGTGGCAGGGGGGAACACCGGGGAGCTGTTTTTT
CASAVAGGNTGELFF
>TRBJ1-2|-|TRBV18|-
TGTGCCAGCTCACCACCACTGGCAGGGCGCCCCGTTAACTATGGCTACACCTTC
CASSPPLAGRPVNYGYTF
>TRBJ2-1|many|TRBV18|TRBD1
TGTGCCAGCTCCCCGGACAGGGTCGATAGTCGCTCCTACAATGAGCAGTTCTTC
CASSPDRVDSRSYNEQFF
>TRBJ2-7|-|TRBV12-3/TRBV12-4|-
TGTGCCAGCAGTTTGGGCACTAGGCAGTACTTC
CASSLGTRQYF
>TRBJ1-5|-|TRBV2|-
TGTGCCAGCAACCGAGACGGGAGCAATCAGCCCCAGCATTTT
CASNRDGSNQPQHF
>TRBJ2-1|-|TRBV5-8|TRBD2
TGTGCCAGCAGCCCTCTCGGGGGGGGCCATGAGCAGTTCTTC
CASSPLGGGHEQFF
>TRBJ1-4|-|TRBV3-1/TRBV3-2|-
TGTGCCAGCAGCCAATTGACAGGCCAGGGACTGTTTTTT
CASSQLTGQGLFF
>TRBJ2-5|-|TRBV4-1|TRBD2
TGCGCCAGCAGCCAAGACCGGACTAGCGGGCAAGAGACCCAGTACTTC
CASSQDRTSGQETQYF
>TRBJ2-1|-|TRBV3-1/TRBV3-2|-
TGTGCCAGCACCCTAAACAATGAGCAGTTCTTC
CASTLNNEQFF
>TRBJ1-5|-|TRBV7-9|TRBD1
TGTGCCAGCAGCGCGATCAAACCGGGACAGGCAAATCAGCCCCAGCATTTT
CASSAIKPGQANQPQHF
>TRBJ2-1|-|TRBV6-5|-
TGTGCCAGCTCCCGTGGAATAGGAGCGTACAATGAGCAGTTCTTC
CASSRGIGAYNEQFF
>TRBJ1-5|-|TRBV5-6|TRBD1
TGTGCCAGCAGCTTGGAGGGGGCCCAGCCCCAGCATTTT
CASSLEGAQPQHF